This is a list of T cell receptor beta chains from one sample in a study of persistence of HIV-infected CD4 T cells. Which antigens these TCRs recognize remains unknown. Repertoires were generated with immunoSEQ multiplex PCR, while TCRdb's copy carries only in-frame clones and drops some. Of under 50,000 clones in the sample, just over 90% were seen once. Here the sequenced sample was CD4+ T cells sorted from PBMCs after approximately 19-hour stimulation, taken from a patient who received antiretroviral therapy. These receptors were obtained from an adult man with HIV who was CMV-seropositive. Both conserved end residues are part of each CDR3. D genes are given only for firm matches. Expanded clones are given a class, and other clones once, few, many or no size at all.

clone_size	j_call	d_call	v_call	cdr3_aa	cdr3_nt
NA	TRBJ1-4	TRBD1	TRBV7-9	CASSLSGDRGEKLFF	TGTGCCAGCAGCTTATCTGGCGACAGGGGTGAAAAACTGTTTTTT
NA	TRBJ2-2	NA	TRBV6-6	CASSYAGELFF	TGTGCCAGCAGTTATGCCGGGGAGCTGTTTTTT
NA	TRBJ1-6	TRBD1	TRBV7-6	CASSLRGQKYSPLHF	TGTGCCAGCAGCTTAAGGGGACAGAAGTATTCACCCCTCCACTTT
NA	TRBJ2-3	TRBD2	TRBV18	CASSPLLLAGSTDTQYF	TGTGCCAGCTCACCCCTTCTTCTAGCGGGGAGCACAGATACGCAGTATTTT
once	TRBJ1-5	TRBD1	TRBV11-2	CASSLGQGFWQPQHF	TGTGCCAGCAGCTTAGGACAGGGGTTCTGGCAGCCCCAGCATTTT
NA	TRBJ1-1	TRBD1	TRBV18	CASSPVVPGQGNTEAFF	TGTGCCAGCTCACCCGTAGTCCCGGGACAGGGAAACACTGAAGCTTTCTTT
few	TRBJ1-5	NA	TRBV7-3	CASSLTGGQPQHF	TGTGCCAGCAGCTTAACGGGGGGTCAGCCCCAGCATTTT
NA	TRBJ1-1	TRBD1	TRBV5-1	CASSFTGVTEAFF	TGCGCCAGCAGCTTCACAGGGGTCACTGAAGCTTTCTTT
few	TRBJ1-2	NA	TRBV6-5	CATAPGANYGYTF	TGTGCCACCGCGCCGGGGGCTAACTATGGCTACACCTTC
NA	TRBJ2-1	NA	TRBV15	CATSRDRTLNEQFF	TGTGCCACCAGCAGAGATCGGACCCTCAATGAGCAGTTCTTC
NA	TRBJ2-1	NA	TRBV7-6	CASSLAKYNEQFF	TGTGCCAGCAGCTTAGCTAAATACAATGAGCAGTTCTTC
NA	TRBJ2-2	TRBD1	TRBV5-1	CASSSRDRGTGELFF	TGCGCCAGCAGCTCCCGGGACAGGGGTACCGGGGAGCTGTTTTTT
NA	TRBJ2-7	TRBD1	TRBV6-1	CASSEQGQTYEQYF	TGTGCCAGCAGTGAACAGGGACAGACCTACGAGCAGTACTTC
NA	TRBJ2-7	NA	TRBV5-1	CASSLGLGTPTNHEQYF	TGCGCCAGCAGCTTGGGCCTCGGGACCCCTACCAACCACGAGCAGTACTTC
NA	TRBJ2-3	NA	TRBV7-6	CASRMTPGGSDTQYF	TGTGCCAGCAGGATGACACCTGGGGGCAGTGATACGCAGTATTTT
NA	TRBJ2-3	NA	TRBV9	CASSGRQGGDTQYF	TGTGCCAGCAGCGGCCGACAGGGAGGAGATACGCAGTATTTT
NA	TRBJ2-5	TRBD1	TRBV7-2	CASSWTGQGRVTQYF	TGTGCCAGCAGCTGGACCGGACAGGGACGGGTGACCCAGTACTTC
NA	TRBJ2-7	TRBD2	TRBV5-1	CASSRRSGGAYYEQYF	TGCGCCAGCAGCCGGAGAAGCGGGGGGGCGTACTACGAGCAGTACTTC
NA	TRBJ2-3	TRBD2	TRBV28	CASSLSGGTTDTQYF	TGTGCCAGCAGTTTATCCGGGGGGACCACAGATACGCAGTATTTT
few	TRBJ1-3	TRBD1	TRBV2	CASTKRWDRSLSGNTIYF	TGTGCCAGCACCAAGAGGTGGGACAGGAGCCTCTCTGGAAACACCATATATTTT
NA	TRBJ2-1	TRBD2	TRBV19	CASSIAGLAGEFEQFF	TGTGCCAGTAGTATAGCGGGACTAGCGGGGGAATTTGAGCAGTTCTTC
NA	TRBJ2-3	TRBD2	TRBV6-4	CASSDFNRGGTDTQYF	TGTGCCAGCAGTGACTTTAACCGGGGGGGCACAGATACGCAGTATTTT
once	TRBJ2-7	NA	TRBV5-4	CASSLTGGTGREQYF	TGTGCCAGCAGCCTTACGGGGGGGACAGGGCGCGAGCAGTACTTC
NA	TRBJ1-4	NA	TRBV28	CASRTTGQIKKLFF	TGTGCCAGCAGGACGACCGGACAGATTAAAAAACTGTTTTTT
NA	TRBJ2-3	NA	TRBV14	CASSQDRTARGDTQYF	TGTGCCAGCAGCCAAGATAGGACGGCCCGTGGAGATACGCAGTATTTT
NA	TRBJ2-7	NA	TRBV3-1/TRBV3-2	CASSQDFYEQYF	TGTGCCAGCAGCCAGGATTTCTACGAGCAGTACTTC